This T cell receptor beta chain appears in the sequencing data of a study of blood T cell repertoires in COVID-19. Study-wide background: Nucleic acid was either cDNA or gDNA, and it came from T cells, B-cell-depleted T cells, or PBMCs.

Germline CDR1 and CDR2: GTSNPN and SVGIG (reference sequence). The V gene end was trimmed by 8 bases and the J gene end by 8 bases; junction bases not matched to a gene: 12. This CDR3 region has 13 residues. Repertoires were generated with immunoSEQ multiplex PCR, while TCRdb's copy carries only in-frame clones and drops some. The data contain approximately 80,000 clones, almost 85% of them singletons. The sample taken for sequencing was peripheral blood. The origin of this receptor is a man aged 60-69 years with acute or convalescent COVID-19. This chain uses TRBV30 with TRBJ1-3, with 7 bases fitting TRBD1. CDR3 bases: TGTGCCGCGAGATCTCCTCAGGGGGACACCATATATTTT. Encoded protein: CAARSPQGDTIYF.